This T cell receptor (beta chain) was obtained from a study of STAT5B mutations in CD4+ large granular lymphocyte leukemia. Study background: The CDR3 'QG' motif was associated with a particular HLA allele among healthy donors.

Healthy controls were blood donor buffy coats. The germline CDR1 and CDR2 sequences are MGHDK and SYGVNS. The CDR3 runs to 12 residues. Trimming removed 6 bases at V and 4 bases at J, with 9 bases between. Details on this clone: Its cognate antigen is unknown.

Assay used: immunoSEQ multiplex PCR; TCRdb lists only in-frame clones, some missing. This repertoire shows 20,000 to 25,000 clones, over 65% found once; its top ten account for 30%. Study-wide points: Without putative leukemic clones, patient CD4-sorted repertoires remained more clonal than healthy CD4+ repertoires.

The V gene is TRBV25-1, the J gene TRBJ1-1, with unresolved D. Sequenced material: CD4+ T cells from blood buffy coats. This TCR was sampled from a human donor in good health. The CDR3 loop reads CASSQGSTEAFF. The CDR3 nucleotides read TGTGCCAGCAGCCAAGGAAGCACTGAAGCTTTCTTT.